The T cell receptor beta chain described here comes from a study of blood T cells in healthy people across ages. Whole-study results and caveats: The CMV status of each donor remained undetermined, and this could have confounded shifts in expanded clonotypes. Per million T cells, TCR beta diversity dropped about linearly as age rose. Percentage of naive T cells showed a strong correlation with TCR beta diversity.

Staff drew around 10 milliliters of peripheral blood from each donor. It was with a sample-barcoded 5' primer and a J-beta primer mix that a second PCR of roughly 7 to 12 cycles was run. TCRdb independently ran MiXCR on the 5' RACE reads; one entry per CDR3 protein. Here the sample spans some 1.5 million distinct CDR3 sequences, roughly 43% being singletons. The sample holds many counts of this clonotype. Its antigen is unidentified. The V end was cut by 1 base, the J end by 2 bases, with 7 bases between. Germline V gene lookup returns CDR1 SQVTM and CDR2 ANQGSEA. The CDR3 is made up of 13 amino acids.

The specimen was blood. The receptor was derived from a woman in her late teens or twenties in good health. The genes are TRBV29-1 and TRBJ2-3; D not certain. The DNA of the CDR3 is TGCAGCGTTGAAGGTAGTCCCACAGATACGCAGTATTTT. Translating it yields CSVEGSPTDTQYF.